One and the same sample provided the 30 T cell receptor beta chains below, sequenced in a study of CD8 T cells in Susac syndrome. A quantity of about 0.45 to 1 ug RNA underwent reverse transcription using random hexamers. One entry per CDR3 protein, called by TCRdb with MiXCR from the immunoSEQ multiplex PCR reads. The table lists roughly 150,000 distinct CDR3 sequences, 85% to 95% of them singletons. Sequenced input: CD8+ T cells from PBMCs. These receptors all stem from a human donor with multiple sclerosis.

V usage is TRBV9 and J usage is TRBJ1-3, with D unclear. V lost 5 bases, J lost 4 bases, and 4 bases lay in between. CDR1 is SGDLS, CDR2 YYNGEE, per germline. The CDR3 totals 11 residues. The DNA of the CDR3 is TGTGCCAGCAGTTTCGGAAACACCATATATTTT. Translating gives CASSFGNTIYF.

The J gene is TRBJ2-1, the V gene TRBV9; D might be TRBD1 or TRBD2, each matching 6 bases. Germline V gives CDR1 SGDLS, CDR2 YYNGEE. Trimming took 4 bases from V and 8 from J, leaving 19 bases between them. CDR3 length: 15 amino acids. The CDR3 loop is CASSLEGGLRDEQFF. CDR3 coding DNA: TGTGCCAGCAGCCTCGAGGGGGGTCTAAGGGATGAGCAGTTCTTC.

The chain combines TRBV6-2 or TRBV6-3 with TRBJ1-2; D unclear. V lost 2 bases and J 0 bases, leaving 7 bases between the germline ends. Germline loops: CDR1 MNHEY, CDR2 SVGEGT. This CDR3 is built from 14 residues. The CDR3 here is CASSYDRTNYGYTF. The CDR3, as DNA: TGTGCCAGCAGTTACGACCGAACTAACTATGGCTACACCTTC.

The chain carries TRBV7-9 and TRBJ2-7; 7 bases align to TRBD1. Trimming cost V 6 bases and J 3 bases; bases outside gene matches: 8. The CDR3 contains 14 residues. CDR1 is SEHNR, CDR2 FQNEAQ, per germline (reference sequence). The CDR3 sequence: CASRPTGALYEQYF. The CDR3 region has the DNA TGTGCCAGCAGGCCCACAGGGGCCCTCTACGAGCAGTACTTC.

The chain combines TRBV19 with TRBJ2-5; the D gene could be TRBD1 or TRBD2 (5 bases each). With 5 bases removed from V and 5 bases from J, the gap between germline ends came to 15 bases. Germline V gene sequence: CDR1 LNHDA, CDR2 SQIVND (reference sequence). There are 14 residues in the CDR3. The CDR3 loop reads CASSEPGPGETQYF. DNA for the CDR3: TGTGCCAGTAGTGAGCCGGGGCCGGGGGAGACCCAGTACTTC.

This rearrangement joins TRBV24-1 to TRBJ2-7, with 10 bases identical to TRBD1. V trimming: 7 bases; J trimming: 5 bases; junction bases outside the gene matches: 4. Germline-derived CDR1 and CDR2 are KGHDR and SFDVKD. The length of the CDR3 is 13 residues. The CDR3 sequence: CATSQTGGDEQYF. CDR3 bases: TGTGCCACCAGCCAGACAGGGGGCGACGAGCAGTACTTC.

This clonotype was counted a few times. The J gene is TRBJ2-5, the V gene TRBV24-1; TRBD2 matches at 8 bases. Germline V gene data show CDR1 as KGHDR and CDR2 as SFDVKD. V lost 3 bases, J lost 5 bases, and 7 bases stayed unmatched. CDR3 length: 15 residues. CDR3 sequence reads: CATSDPDSGEETQYF. The CDR3 DNA follows: TGTGCCACCAGTGATCCGGATAGCGGGGAGGAGACCCAGTACTTC.

The chain is built from TRBV7-2 and TRBJ2-5; TRBD2 matches 11 bases. CDR3 size: 16 residues. With 3 bases clipped from V and 2 bases from J, the junction kept 5 bases outside the gene matches. Germline V gives CDR1 SGHTA, CDR2 FQGNSA. This CDR3 is CASSFRLAGLQETQYF. CDR3 in DNA: TGTGCCAGCAGCTTCCGACTAGCGGGGTTACAAGAGACCCAGTACTTC.

The genes are TRBV7-2 and TRBJ1-5; D is undetermined. Between the trimmed V and J ends, which lost 3 bases and 3 bases, there was a span of 15 bases. This CDR3 has 16 amino acids. Germline loops: CDR1 SGHTA, CDR2 FQGNSA. CDR3 protein: CASSLTSPGYNQPQHF. CDR3 bases: TGTGCCAGCAGCTTGACATCACCGGGGTACAATCAGCCCCAGCATTTT.

V and J are TRBV2 and TRBJ2-2; perhaps D is TRBD1 or TRBD2 (6 bases each). V shed 8 bases and J shed 2 bases, with 18 bases lying between them. The CDR3 is 16 residues long. The V gene's germline CDR1 is SNHLY and CDR2 FYNNEI. The CDR3 loop is CASWGAGTHNTGELFF. The DNA of the CDR3 is TGTGCCAGCTGGGGGGCCGGGACACATAACACCGGGGAGCTGTTTTTT.

This chain uses TRBV30 with TRBJ1-2; D gene unclear. Germline CDR1 and CDR2: GTSNPN and SVGIG (reference sequence). The V end lost 4 bases, the J end lost 4 bases, and 13 bases lay between the germline ends. The CDR3 has 13 residues. DNA of the CDR3: TGTGCCTGGATGCGACGTAGCACCTATGGCTACACCTTC. Its translation: CAWMRRSTYGYTF.

The V call is TRBV15, the J call TRBJ2-7; D perhaps matches TRBD2 (5 bases). CDR3 length equals 13 residues. Germline assignment: CDR1 LNHNV and CDR2 YYDKDF (reference sequence). Trimming pared 0 bases from V and 13 bases from J, leaving 16 bases between. In nucleotides, the CDR3 is TGTGCCACCAGCAGAGATGCCCGGGATTTCCCATACTTC. Its translation: CATSRDARDFPYF.

The gene calls are TRBV2 and TRBJ1-2; no clear D. Trimming shortened V by 4 bases and J by 5 bases, and 20 bases separated the two germline ends. CDR3 length: 16 amino acids. From germline, CDR1 is SNHLY and CDR2 FYNNEI. In DNA, the CDR3 is TGTGCCAGCAGTGCCCTGGAGGAACCGTGGTTGTATGGCTACACCTTC. This gives the protein CASSALEEPWLYGYTF.

V usage is TRBV4-1 and J usage is TRBJ2-1, with D perhaps matching TRBD2 (5 bases). This CDR3 comprises 14 residues. V was clipped by 1 base and J by 7 bases, with 11 bases between them. The germline CDR1 and CDR2 sequences are MGHRA and YSYEKL. The CDR3 protein is CASSQGRGRNEQFF. DNA of the CDR3: TGCGCCAGCAGCCAAGGTCGGGGTAGGAATGAGCAGTTCTTC.

The V call is TRBV9, the J call TRBJ2-4, with a possible D match to TRBD2 (6 bases). The CDR3 spans 15 residues. CDR1 is SGDLS and CDR2 is YYNGEE in the germline V gene. Trimming removed 0 bases at V and 8 bases at J, with 15 bases between. The CDR3 loop reads CASSVGGRVADIQYF. CDR3 coding DNA: TGTGCCAGCAGCGTAGGGGGCAGGGTAGCGGACATTCAGTACTTC.

The gene calls are TRBV9 and TRBJ2-3; D remains ambiguous. From germline, CDR1 is SGDLS and CDR2 YYNGEE. V was pared by 4 bases and J by 4 bases, with 22 bases between. The CDR3 loop spans 17 amino acids. The CDR3 is CASSHSPEGWDPDTQYF. CDR3 DNA: TGTGCCAGCAGCCACAGCCCGGAAGGGTGGGATCCAGATACGCAGTATTTT.

This chain links TRBV9 with TRBJ1-2; D is uncertain. There are 13 residues in the CDR3. Trimming took 3 bases from V and 4 from J, leaving 10 bases between them. In germline, CDR1 is SGDLS, CDR2 YYNGEE. CDR3 nucleotide sequence: TGTGCCAGCAGCGGGATTATGGCCTATGGCTACACCTTC. Translation gives CASSGIMAYGYTF.

The V call is TRBV28, the J call TRBJ1-6; D perhaps matches TRBD1 (5 bases). With 7 bases removed from V and 7 bases from J, the gap between germline ends came to 14 bases. The CDR3 spans 14 residues. CDR1 MDHEN and CDR2 SYDVKM come from the germline V gene. This CDR3 reads CASTSGAANSPLHF. The CDR3 DNA reads TGTGCCAGCACCTCCGGGGCAGCCAATTCACCCCTCCACTTT. Together with reference TRBV28 and TRBJ1-6, the CDR3 gives the full variable domain: DVKVTQSSRYLVKRTGEKVFLECVQDMDHENMFWYRQDPGLGLRLIYFSYDVKMKEKGDIPEGYSVSREKKERFSLILESASTNQTSMYLCASTSGAANSPLHFGNGTRLTVT.

The chain links TRBV27 to TRBJ1-2; D may be TRBD1 (5 bases). With 4 bases removed from V and 0 bases from J, the gap between germline ends came to 15 bases. CDR3 length equals 16 residues. Per germline, CDR1 MNHEY and CDR2 SMNVEV (reference sequence). The CDR3 is CASSSDPGSANYGYTF. The CDR3 DNA reads as TGTGCCAGCAGTTCGGACCCAGGGTCAGCTAACTATGGCTACACCTTC.

The V and J genes are TRBV13 and TRBJ1-2; D gene ambiguous. CDR3 length equals 13 residues. The germline gives CDR1 PRHDT, CDR2 FYEKMQ (reference sequence). V lost 4 bases, J lost 4 bases, and 10 bases lay in between. The CDR3 DNA reads as TGTGCCAGCAGCTACTTCGAGGCCTATGGCTACACCTTC. Translated, it gives CASSYFEAYGYTF.

The chain links TRBV4-3 to TRBJ1-6; D unclear. The CDR3 has 16 amino acids. Trimming left V 0 bases short and J 10 bases short, with 16 bases between. Germline V gene sequence: CDR1 LGHNA, CDR2 YSLEER. DNA of the CDR3: TGCGCCAGCAGCCAAGATCAGGTGGTTAGAGGATCACCCCTCCACTTT. Translated: CASSQDQVVRGSPLHF.

This clonotype has just one count. This chain connects TRBV4-1 to TRBJ2-5; D is possibly TRBD2 (6 bases). CDR1 and CDR2 from the germline V gene are MGHRA and YSYEKL. There are 18 residues in the CDR3. The V end was cut by 2 bases, the J end by 5 bases, with 24 bases between. CDR3 in DNA: TGCGCCAGCAGCCAAAGCCCCCTCACCTGGGGGGTTTGGGAGACCCAGTACTTC. As protein: CASSQSPLTWGVWETQYF.

The chain combines TRBV11-2 with TRBJ2-3; D is perhaps TRBD1 (5 bases). Trimming took 4 bases from V and 6 from J, leaving 20 bases between them. CDR1 is SGHAT and CDR2 is FQNNGV in the germline V gene. The CDR3 is 16 amino acids. This CDR3 is CASSSKGNLPRDTQYF. The CDR3 DNA reads TGTGCCAGCAGCTCCAAGGGGAACCTCCCGAGGGATACGCAGTATTTT.

This chain links TRBV30 with TRBJ1-1, with TRBD1 identical over 7 bases. Germline V gives CDR1 GTSNPN, CDR2 SVGIG (reference sequence). The CDR3 spans 14 residues. The V gene end was trimmed by 6 bases and the J gene end by 3 bases; junction bases not matched to a gene: 10. The CDR3 is CACSMGRGDTEAFF. The CDR3 DNA reads as TGTGCCTGCAGCATGGGCAGGGGGGACACTGAAGCTTTCTTT.

V and J are TRBV2 and TRBJ2-1; D might be TRBD1 (5 bases). V was shortened by 8 bases and J by 8 bases, with 13 bases between the two germline ends. Germline-derived CDR1 and CDR2 are SNHLY and FYNNEI. The CDR3 is 12 residues long. The CDR3 coding sequence is TGTGCCAGCGCCGACAGAAGGCATGAGCAGTTCTTC. Translating gives CASADRRHEQFF.

The gene calls are TRBV24-1 and TRBJ2-2; the D is unclear. The CDR3 loop spans 14 amino acids. The germline CDR1 and CDR2 sequences are KGHDR and SFDVKD. Trimming left V 3 bases short and J 3 bases short, with 7 bases between. CDR3 nucleotide sequence: TGTGCCACCAGTGATAAAAGTCACACCGGGGAGCTGTTTTTT. It is translated as CATSDKSHTGELFF.

This chain uses TRBV15 with TRBJ2-5; 7 bases are a match to TRBD2. With 5 bases clipped from V and 3 bases from J, the junction kept 6 bases outside the gene matches. Germline CDR1 LNHNV, CDR2 YYDKDF (reference sequence). The CDR3 spans 14 residues. The CDR3 DNA reads as TGTGCCACCAGCTTCTGGGGGAGGGAAGAGACCCAGTACTTC. Its protein is CATSFWGREETQYF.

This sequence joins TRBV7-2 and TRBJ2-7, with D hard to call. The CDR3 is 11 amino acids. V was clipped by 2 bases and J by 2 bases, with 1 base between them. Germline V lookup: CDR1 SGHTA, CDR2 FQGNSA. This CDR3 is CASSLPYEQYF. The DNA of the CDR3 is TGTGCCAGCAGCTTACCCTACGAGCAGTACTTC.

This chain links TRBV3-1 with TRBJ1-1, with a tentative D call TRBD1 (6 bases). The CDR3 contains 13 residues. Germline-derived CDR1 and CDR2 are LGHDT and YNNKEL (reference sequence). Trimming left V 3 bases short and J 2 bases short, with 7 bases between. This CDR3 is CASSQGANTEAFF. CDR3 DNA: TGTGCCAGCAGCCAGGGGGCCAACACTGAAGCTTTCTTT.

The chain recombines TRBV5-1 with TRBJ2-2; D uncertain. Trimming removed 0 bases at V and 0 bases at J, with 6 bases between. CDR1 and CDR2 from the germline V gene are SGHRS and YFSETQ. This CDR3 has 15 residues. CDR3 DNA sequence: TGCGCCAGCAGCTTGGACGGAGCGAACACCGGGGAGCTGTTTTTT. Translated: CASSLDGANTGELFF.